This TCR beta chain emerged from a study of blood T cell repertoires in COVID-19. Study-wide background: The study drew acute and convalescent COVID-19 samples from the United States, Italy and Spain. The cDNA or gDNA used as material had been derived from T cells, B-cell-depleted T cells, or PBMCs.

This table comes from immunoSEQ multiplex PCR, and its TCRdb copy is limited to in-frame clones, with some not included. The data show around 480,000 clones, with approximately 89% seen just once and roughly 12% held by the top ten. Looked up from germline, CDR1 is MNHEY and CDR2 is SVGAGI. The CDR3 consists of 13 residues. Trimming cost V 5 bases and J 6 bases, with 13 bases left between them. Seattle researchers signed up patients amid active infection and tracked them longitudinally. This clone was counted between two and nine times. The TCR was taken from a woman in her forties or fifties with COVID-19, enrolled during active disease. This sequence joins TRBV6-5 and TRBJ1-1; D remains ambiguous. Sample: peripheral blood. The CDR3 loop reads CASSRAPGAEAFF. The CDR3 DNA is TGTGCCAGCAGTAGGGCCCCCGGGGCTGAAGCTTTCTTT.